This TCR beta chain was obtained from a study of response to subunit inactivated influenza vaccine. The study's findings and limits: A suggestion made by the authors is that each seasonal influenza vaccination recruits few new T cells.

One entry per CDR3 protein, called by TCRdb with MiXCR from the RT-PCR reads. The sample consists of 650,000 to 800,000 distinct CDR3 sequences, approximately 18% of them appearing once. CDR1 and CDR2 from the germline V gene are SGHTA and FQGNSA. The CDR3 contains 14 residues. V lost 0 bases to trimming and J lost 4 bases, with 6 bases between them. Details on this clonotype: The target antigen is unknown.

The V call is TRBV7-2, the J call TRBJ2-2; D is undetermined. This TCR derives from a man between 45 and 60 years old who received an inactivated influenza vaccine. The starting material was PBMCs from blood, obtained less than 6 days after vaccination. The CDR3: CASSLAHSTGELFF. In DNA form, the CDR3 reads TGTGCCAGCAGCTTAGCGCACAGCACCGGGGAGCTGTTTTTT.